This T cell receptor beta chain emerged from a study of T-cell reconstitution after alpha-beta-depleted transplantation in children (dated by TCRdb to 2016 to 2017). For the study in its entirety: The study quantitatively tracked T-cell immune reconstitution after TCRalphabeta/CD19-depleted allogeneic hematopoietic cell transplantation in children using TCR repertoire profiling.

Overall study results and their limits: In some patients, the high TCRbeta diversity seen at day 60 was put down to recipient T cells and intrathymic progenitors that had survived conditioning. The apparently early recovery of alphabetaT-cell counts about two months after transplant reportedly depended on only several hundred rapidly expanded clones that came from non-depleted graft cells. Hyperexpanded clone frequencies declined over subsequent months; after one year, T-cell counts and TCRbeta diversity were mostly attributed to newly produced T cells.

To prepare the library, PCR was applied. Sequencer: Illumina HiSeq 2500. TCR library preparation used molecular barcoding, with unique molecular identifiers applied to normalize quantification of the TCRbeta repertoire. The public reads were reprocessed in TCRdb via fastp at Q25 and MiXCR, keeping in-frame beta chains. Rows with a matching CDR3 protein are joined into one entry that keeps the most common DNA and genes. The sample has fewer than 500,000 distinct CDR3 sequences on record, about 45% of them singletons. Jointly, the top ten make up approximately 30% of the sample. This clonotype was seen repeatedly, ten times or more. Which antigen it targets is not known. Base qualities are not recorded, but no much larger clone differs from it by a single base. The sample's treatment or condition label is to be understood as: allogeneic hematopoietic cell transplantation with graft depleted of TCRalphabeta T cells and CD19 B cells. The children who served as transplant recipients had been given grafts of TCRalphabeta/CD19-depleted allogeneic hematopoietic cells.

At the junction V is shortened by 7 bases and J by 2 bases, with 12 bases in between. The CDR3 holds 13 amino acids from the cysteine to the phenylalanine. Only the CDR3 part of the read is kept: 39 bases, read in frame from the first base. In the germline V gene (reference sequence), CDR1 corresponds to DFQATT and CDR2 to SNEGSKA. The origin of this receptor is a girl aged 2 to 10 with aplastic anemia, due to receive a stem cell transplant. The chain couples TRBV20-1 to TRBJ2-1, with no reliable assignment of the D segment. The starting material was PBMCs, obtained before TCRalphabeta/CD19-depleted stem cell transplant. Here is the DNA: TGCAGTGGTGAGGCGGTACCCTACAATGAGCAGTTCTTC. It codes for CSGEAVPYNEQFF.